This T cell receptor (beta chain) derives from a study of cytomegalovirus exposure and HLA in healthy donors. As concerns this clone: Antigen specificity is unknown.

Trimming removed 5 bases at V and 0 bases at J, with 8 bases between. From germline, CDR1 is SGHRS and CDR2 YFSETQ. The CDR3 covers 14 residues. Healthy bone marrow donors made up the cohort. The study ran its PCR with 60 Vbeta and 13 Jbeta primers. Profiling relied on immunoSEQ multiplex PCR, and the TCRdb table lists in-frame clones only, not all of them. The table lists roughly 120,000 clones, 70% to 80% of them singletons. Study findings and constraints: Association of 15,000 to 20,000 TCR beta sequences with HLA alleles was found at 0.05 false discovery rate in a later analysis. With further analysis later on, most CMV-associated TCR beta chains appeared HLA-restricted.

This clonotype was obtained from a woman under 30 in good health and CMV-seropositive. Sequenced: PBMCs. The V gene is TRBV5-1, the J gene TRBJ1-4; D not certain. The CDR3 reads CASRLLATNEKLFF. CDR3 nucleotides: TGCGCCAGCAGGTTACTAGCAACTAATGAAAAACTGTTTTTT.